Each of the 9 T cell receptor beta chains below was sequenced from the same sample in a study of blood T cell repertoires in COVID-19. Profiled with immunoSEQ multiplex PCR; TCRdb holds only in-frame clones, not every one. The sample yields approximately 350,000 clones, 88% seen once. The sample taken for sequencing was peripheral blood. These receptors all stem from a woman in her seventies with COVID-19, enrolled during active disease.

V is TRBV4-3 and J is TRBJ2-7, with D possibly TRBD2 on 6 matching bases. The CDR3 loop spans 15 amino acids. Germline CDR1 LGHNA, CDR2 YSLEER. V gave up 3 bases and J gave up 3 bases, with 15 bases separating them. CDR3 residues: CASSQEQMGGYEQYF. In DNA, the CDR3 is TGCGCCAGCAGCCAGGAGCAGATGGGAGGCTACGAGCAGTACTTC.

The V call is TRBV9, the J call TRBJ1-3, with 10 bases matching TRBD1. V lost 4 bases and J lost 5; bases outside the gene matches: 6. CDR3 length equals 15 residues. Germline V CDR1 and CDR2: SGDLS, YYNGEE. CDR3 nucleotide sequence: TGTGCCAGCAGCCTCGCGACAGGGGGCCGAAACACCATATATTTT. Residues: CASSLATGGRNTIYF.

The chain uses TRBV29-1 and TRBJ2-1; the D gene is possibly TRBD2 (6 bases). Trimming removed 2 bases from V and 8 bases from J, with 16 bases in between. The CDR3 totals 14 residues. Per germline, CDR1 SQVTM and CDR2 ANQGSEA. CDR3 DNA: TGCAGCGTTGAACCGGGGGAAGTTGATGATGAGCAGTTCTTC. It translates to CSVEPGEVDDEQFF.

The rearrangement links TRBV9 to TRBJ1-6, with D perhaps matching TRBD1 (5 bases). This CDR3 spans 16 amino acids. Germline CDR1 SGDLS, CDR2 YYNGEE. Trimming left V 0 bases short and J 7 bases short, with 14 bases between. CDR3 sequence (DNA): TGTGCCAGCAGCGTAGCCCCCGGACATGTGAATTCACCCCTCCACTTT. This gives the protein CASSVAPGHVNSPLHF.

The rearrangement links TRBV11-2 to TRBJ2-5; 7 bases map to TRBD1. The ends lost 5 bases at V and 1 base at J; junction bases unmatched: 1. Germline loops: CDR1 SGHAT, CDR2 FQNNGV. This CDR3 has 13 amino acids. DNA of the CDR3: TGTGCCAGCAGCCGGACAGGCCAAGAGACCCAGTACTTC. This gives the protein CASSRTGQETQYF.

CDR3 sequence (DNA): TGTGCCAGCAGCTCCACTTTCACCGGGGAGCTGTTTTTT. It translates to CASSSTFTGELFF. This rearrangement joins TRBV9 to TRBJ2-2; no firm D call. This CDR3 is built from 13 residues. V was shortened by 4 bases and J by 4 bases, with 8 bases between the two germline ends. CDR1 is SGDLS and CDR2 is YYNGEE in the germline V gene.

The chain carries TRBV5-6 and TRBJ2-3; D remains unclear. This CDR3 spans 15 amino acids. Germline CDR1 is SGHDT and CDR2 is YYEEEE. Trimming pared 0 bases from V and 2 bases from J, leaving 10 bases between. DNA for the CDR3: TGTGCCAGCAGCTTGGGTGCGGCCCACACAGATACGCAGTATTTT. Its translation is CASSLGAAHTDTQYF. The whole variable domain, remainder taken from reference TRBV5-6 and TRBJ2-3, is DAGVTQSPTHLIKTRGQQVTLRCSPKSGHDTVSWYQQALGQGPQFIFQYYEEEERQRGNFPDRFSGHQFPNYSSELNVNALLLGDSALYLCASSLGAAHTDTQYFGPGTRLTVL.

This chain joins TRBV5-8 and TRBJ2-1, with 7 bases identical to TRBD1. V dropped 1 base and J dropped 9; count of bases not matched to a gene: 7. Germline V gene lookup returns CDR1 SGHTS and CDR2 YDEGEE. The CDR3 covers 14 residues. The chain's CDR3 is CASSLRGGLGEQFF. DNA of the CDR3: TGTGCCAGCAGCTTGAGAGGGGGCTTGGGTGAGCAGTTCTTC.

This chain uses TRBV19 with TRBJ1-6, with TRBD1 as a possible D gene (5 bases). CDR3 length equals 15 residues. Germline loops: CDR1 LNHDA, CDR2 SQIVND (reference sequence). Trimming took 10 bases from V and 10 from J, leaving 23 bases between them. The CDR3 coding sequence is TGTGCCACCCACCCAGCGGCAGGGAGGGGATCACCCCTCCACTTT. This gives the protein CATHPAAGRGSPLHF.